The TCR beta chain under discussion was sequenced for a study of cytomegalovirus exposure and HLA in healthy donors. PCR employed 60 Vbeta and 13 Jbeta primers. This table comes from immunoSEQ multiplex PCR, and its TCRdb copy is limited to in-frame clones, with some not included. The sample contains 180,000 or so clones, more than 75% of which appear only once. CDR1 and CDR2 from the germline V gene are SGHTS and YDEGEE. This CDR3 is built from 13 residues. Trimming took 5 bases from V and 4 from J, leaving 9 bases between them. This clonotype was sampled from a woman aged 25-40 years in good health and CMV-seropositive. The sample was PBMCs. This sequence joins TRBV5-8 and TRBJ1-4, with D possibly matching TRBD1 (6 bases). As DNA, the CDR3 is TGTGCCAGCAGTGGACAGCATAATGAAAAACTGTTTTTT. Amino acids: CASSGQHNEKLFF.